This TCR beta chain was identified in a study of blood T cell repertoires in COVID-19. The CDR3 is made up of 16 amino acids. V trimming: 3 bases; J trimming: 2 bases; junction bases outside the gene matches: 8. Germline CDR1 and CDR2: PRHDT and FYEKMQ (reference sequence). TCRdb keeps only in-frame clones here, not all; method: immunoSEQ multiplex PCR. The repertoire holds fewer than 150,000 clones, with roughly 86% as singletons. The receptor comes from a woman aged 55 to 70 with acute or convalescent COVID-19. The chain uses TRBV13 and TRBJ2-3; 7 nucleotides align to TRBD1. Sequencing used peripheral blood. The CDR3: CASSFRQGGNTDTQYF. DNA for the CDR3: TGTGCCAGCAGCTTCCGACAGGGCGGTAACACAGATACGCAGTATTTT. The whole variable domain, filled in from reference TRBV13 and TRBJ2-3, reads AAGVIQSPRHLIKEKRETATLKCYPIPRHDTVYWYQQGPGQDPQFLISFYEKMQSDKGSIPDRFSAQQFSDYHSELNMSSLELGDSALYFCASSFRQGGNTDTQYFGPGTRLTVL.